The present entry profiles one T cell receptor (beta chain) with its context. Its antigen is as yet unknown. This record comes from a study of blood T cells in healthy people across ages. Overall study findings and caveats: With unsorted PBMCs, a conclusive comparison of naive versus antigen-experienced cells was not possible.

Sample-barcoded 5' priming and a J-beta primer mix drove a second PCR of roughly 6 to 12 cycles. TCRdb recomputed calls from the 5' RACE reads with MiXCR, one row per CDR3 protein. The profile shows about 640,000 distinct CDR3 sequences, about 53% of them singletons. Trimming pared 0 bases from V and 3 bases from J, leaving 15 bases between. Germline V gives CDR1 MGHRA, CDR2 YSYEKL. This CDR3 spans 16 amino acids. The sample consisted of blood. The chain couples TRBV4-1 to TRBJ2-7, with D tentatively TRBD1 (6 bases). The TCR originated in a man between 60 and 70 years old in good health. The CDR3 reads CASSQDPSGTYYEQYF. The CDR3 nucleotides are TGCGCCAGCAGCCAAGATCCGTCAGGGACATACTACGAGCAGTACTTC.